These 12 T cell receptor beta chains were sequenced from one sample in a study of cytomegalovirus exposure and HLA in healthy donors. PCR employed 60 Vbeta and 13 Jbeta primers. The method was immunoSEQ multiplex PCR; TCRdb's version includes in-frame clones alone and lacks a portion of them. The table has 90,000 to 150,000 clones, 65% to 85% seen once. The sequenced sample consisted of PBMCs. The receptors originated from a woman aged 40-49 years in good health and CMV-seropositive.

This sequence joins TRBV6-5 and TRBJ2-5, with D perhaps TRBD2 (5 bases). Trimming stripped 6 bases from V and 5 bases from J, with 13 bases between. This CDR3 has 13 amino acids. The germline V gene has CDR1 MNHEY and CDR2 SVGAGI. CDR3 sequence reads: CASRSGFGETQYF. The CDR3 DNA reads TGTGCCAGCAGGTCGGGGTTTGGTGAGACCCAGTACTTC.

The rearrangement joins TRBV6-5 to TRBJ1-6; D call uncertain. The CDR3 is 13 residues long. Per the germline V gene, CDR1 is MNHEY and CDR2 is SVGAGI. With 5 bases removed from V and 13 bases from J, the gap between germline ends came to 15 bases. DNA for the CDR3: TGTGCCAGCAGTCCGATGGCCTTCACCCCCCTCCACTTT. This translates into CASSPMAFTPLHF.

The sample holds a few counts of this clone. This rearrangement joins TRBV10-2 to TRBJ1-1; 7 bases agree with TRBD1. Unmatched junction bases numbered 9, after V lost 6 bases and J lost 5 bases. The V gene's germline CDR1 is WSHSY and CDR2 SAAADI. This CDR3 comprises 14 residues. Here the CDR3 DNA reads TGCGCCAGCAGATACGACAGGGTGAGGACTGAAGCTTTCTTT. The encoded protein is CASRYDRVRTEAFF.

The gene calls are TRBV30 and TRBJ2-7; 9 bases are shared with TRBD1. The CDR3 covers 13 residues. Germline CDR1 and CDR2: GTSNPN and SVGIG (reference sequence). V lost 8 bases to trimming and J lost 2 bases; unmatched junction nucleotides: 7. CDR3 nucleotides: TGTGCCGTACAGGGGGCACCCCCCTACGAGCAGTACTTC. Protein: CAVQGAPPYEQYF.

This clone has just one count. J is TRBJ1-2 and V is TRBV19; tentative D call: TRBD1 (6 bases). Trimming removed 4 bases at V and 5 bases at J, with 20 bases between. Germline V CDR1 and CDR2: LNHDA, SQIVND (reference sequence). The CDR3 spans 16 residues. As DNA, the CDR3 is TGTGCCAGTAGTACGAGACCGGGACAAAGGAGTTATGGCTACACCTTC. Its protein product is CASSTRPGQRSYGYTF.

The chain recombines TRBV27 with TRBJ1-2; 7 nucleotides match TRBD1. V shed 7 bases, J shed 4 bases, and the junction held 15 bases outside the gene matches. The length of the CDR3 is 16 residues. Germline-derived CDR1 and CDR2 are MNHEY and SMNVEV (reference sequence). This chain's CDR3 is CASKTTRGGEGYGYTF. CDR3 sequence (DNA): TGTGCCAGCAAAACCACTCGAGGGGGCGAGGGCTATGGCTACACCTTC.

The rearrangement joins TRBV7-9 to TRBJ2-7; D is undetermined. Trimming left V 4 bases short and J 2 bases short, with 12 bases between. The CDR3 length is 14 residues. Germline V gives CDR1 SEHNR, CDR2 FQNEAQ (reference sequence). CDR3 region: CASSWASDTYEQYF. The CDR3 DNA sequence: TGTGCCAGCAGCTGGGCCAGTGACACCTACGAGCAGTACTTC.

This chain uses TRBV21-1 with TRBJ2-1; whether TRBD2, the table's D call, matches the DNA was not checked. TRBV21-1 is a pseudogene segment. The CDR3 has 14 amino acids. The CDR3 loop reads CASSKGGRYTEQFF. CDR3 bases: TGTGCCAGCAGCAAAGGCGGGAGGTATACTGAGCAGTTCTTC.

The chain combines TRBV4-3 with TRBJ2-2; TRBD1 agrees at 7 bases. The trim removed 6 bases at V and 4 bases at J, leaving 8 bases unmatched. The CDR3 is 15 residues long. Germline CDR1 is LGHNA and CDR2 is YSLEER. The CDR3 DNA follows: TGCGCCAGCAGATTCACCGGGACAGTCACCGGGGAGCTGTTTTTT. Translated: CASRFTGTVTGELFF.

DNA of the CDR3: TGTGCCAGCAACGTCCGTGTGGGGGCGGCCGGCGAGCAGTACTTC. Translation gives CASNVRVGAAGEQYF. The chain joins TRBV5-4 to TRBJ2-7, with D perhaps TRBD1 (6 bases). Germline CDR1 reads SGHNT; CDR2 reads YYREEE (reference sequence). The CDR3 runs 15 residues. V lost 6 bases to trimming and J lost 6 bases, with 22 bases between them.

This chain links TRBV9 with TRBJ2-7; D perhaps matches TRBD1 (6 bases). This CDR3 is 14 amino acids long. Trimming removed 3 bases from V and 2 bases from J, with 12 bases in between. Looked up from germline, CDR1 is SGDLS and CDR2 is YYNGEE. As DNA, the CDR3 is TGTGCCAGCAGCGCGACAGGCTTCCCCTACGAGCAGTACTTC. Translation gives CASSATGFPYEQYF.

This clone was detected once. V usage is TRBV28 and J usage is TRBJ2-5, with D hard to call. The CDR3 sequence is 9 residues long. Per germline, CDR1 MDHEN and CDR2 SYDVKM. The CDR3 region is CRVVATQYF. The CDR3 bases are TGTCGGGTGGTTGCGACCCAGTACTTC.